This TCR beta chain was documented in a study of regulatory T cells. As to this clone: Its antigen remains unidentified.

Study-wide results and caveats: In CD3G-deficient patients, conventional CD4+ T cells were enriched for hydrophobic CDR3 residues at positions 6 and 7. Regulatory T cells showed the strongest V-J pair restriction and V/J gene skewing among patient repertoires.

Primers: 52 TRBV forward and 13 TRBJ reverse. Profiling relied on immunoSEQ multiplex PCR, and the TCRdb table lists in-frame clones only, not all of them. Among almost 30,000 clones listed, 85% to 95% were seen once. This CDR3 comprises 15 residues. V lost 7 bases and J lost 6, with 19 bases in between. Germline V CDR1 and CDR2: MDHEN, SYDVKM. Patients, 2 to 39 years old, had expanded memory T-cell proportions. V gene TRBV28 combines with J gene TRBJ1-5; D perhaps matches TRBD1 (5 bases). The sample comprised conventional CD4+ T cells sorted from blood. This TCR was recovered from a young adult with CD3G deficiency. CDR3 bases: TGTGCCAGCACCACAGTGAGGGGCGCGGGTCAGCCCCAGCATTTT. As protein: CASTTVRGAGQPQHF.